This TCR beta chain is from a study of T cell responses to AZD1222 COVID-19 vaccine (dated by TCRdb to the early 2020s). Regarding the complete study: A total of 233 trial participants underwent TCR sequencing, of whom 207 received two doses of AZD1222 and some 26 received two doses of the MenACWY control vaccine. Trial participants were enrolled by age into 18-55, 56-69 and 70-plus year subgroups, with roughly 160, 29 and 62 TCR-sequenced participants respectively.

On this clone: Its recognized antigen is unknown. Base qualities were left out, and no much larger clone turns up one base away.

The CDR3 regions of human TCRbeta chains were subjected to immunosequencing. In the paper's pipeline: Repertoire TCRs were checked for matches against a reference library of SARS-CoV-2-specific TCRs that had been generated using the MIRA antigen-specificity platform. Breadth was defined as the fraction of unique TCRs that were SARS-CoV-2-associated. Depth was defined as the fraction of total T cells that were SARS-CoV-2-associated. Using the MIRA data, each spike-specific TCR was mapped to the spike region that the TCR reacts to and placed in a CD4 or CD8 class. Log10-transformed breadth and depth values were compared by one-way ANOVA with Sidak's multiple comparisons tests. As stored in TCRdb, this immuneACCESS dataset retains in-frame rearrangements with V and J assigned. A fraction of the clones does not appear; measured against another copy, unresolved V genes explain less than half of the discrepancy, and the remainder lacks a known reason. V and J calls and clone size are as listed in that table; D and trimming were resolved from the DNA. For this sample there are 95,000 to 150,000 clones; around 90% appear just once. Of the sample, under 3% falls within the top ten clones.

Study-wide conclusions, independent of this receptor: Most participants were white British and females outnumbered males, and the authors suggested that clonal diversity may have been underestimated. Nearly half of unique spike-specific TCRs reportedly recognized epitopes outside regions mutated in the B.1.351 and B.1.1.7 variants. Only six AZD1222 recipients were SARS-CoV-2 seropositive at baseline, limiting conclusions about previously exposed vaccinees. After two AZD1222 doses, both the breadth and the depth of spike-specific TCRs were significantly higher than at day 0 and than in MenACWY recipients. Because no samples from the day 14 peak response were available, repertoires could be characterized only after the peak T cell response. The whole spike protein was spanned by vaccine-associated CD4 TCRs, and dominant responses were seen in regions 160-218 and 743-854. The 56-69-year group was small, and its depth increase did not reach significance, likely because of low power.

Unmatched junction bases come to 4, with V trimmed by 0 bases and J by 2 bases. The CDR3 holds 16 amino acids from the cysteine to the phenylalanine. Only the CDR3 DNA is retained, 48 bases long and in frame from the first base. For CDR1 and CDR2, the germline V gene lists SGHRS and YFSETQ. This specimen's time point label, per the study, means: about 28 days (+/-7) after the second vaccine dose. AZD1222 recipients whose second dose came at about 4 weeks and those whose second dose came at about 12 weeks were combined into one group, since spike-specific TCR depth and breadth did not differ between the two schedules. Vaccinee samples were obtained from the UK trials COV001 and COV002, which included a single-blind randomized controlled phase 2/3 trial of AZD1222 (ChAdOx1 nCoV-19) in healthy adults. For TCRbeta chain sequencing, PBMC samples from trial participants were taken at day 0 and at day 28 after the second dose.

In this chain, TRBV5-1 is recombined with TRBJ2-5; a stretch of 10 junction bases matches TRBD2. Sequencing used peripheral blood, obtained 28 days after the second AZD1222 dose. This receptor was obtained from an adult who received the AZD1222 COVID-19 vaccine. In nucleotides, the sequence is TGCGCCAGCAGCTTGGCCCCTAGCGGGGGACAAGAGACCCAGTACTTC. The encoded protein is CASSLAPSGGQETQYF.